These 28 T cell receptor beta chains were all obtained from the same sample, sequenced in a study of cytomegalovirus exposure and HLA in healthy donors (dated by TCRdb to 2016 to 2017). Library construction relied on the immunoSEQ multiplex PCR assay. For the multiplex PCR, a mixture combining 60 forward primers for TCR Vbeta segments and 13 reverse primers for TCR Jbeta segments was used. Entries here come from immuneACCESS through TCRdb and include only in-frame sequences with V and J called. Some clones fail to appear in such tables; in the studies checked, an unresolved V gene covers under half of the shortfall, and the cause of the remainder is unknown. In all, the sample holds about 35,000 clones, and 75% to 85% of those were seen once. Jointly, the top ten make up about 6.3% of the sample. The specimen was PBMCs. These receptor sequences come from a male donor in good health and CMV-seronegative.

The chain combines TRBV27 with TRBJ1-4; 10 nucleotides match TRBD1. The CDR3 totals 14 residues. The V gene's germline CDR1 is MNHEY and CDR2 SMNVEV (reference sequence). V lost 2 bases, J lost 8 bases, and 2 bases stayed unmatched. The CDR3 spells CASSLRDRGEKLFF. The CDR3 DNA reads as TGTGCCAGCAGTTTAAGGGACAGGGGAGAAAAACTGTTTTTT.

The chain uses TRBV5-1 and TRBJ1-1; D remains ambiguous. This CDR3 contains 12 residues. The germline gives CDR1 SGHRS, CDR2 YFSETQ. Trimming pared 4 bases from V and 2 bases from J, leaving 6 bases between. The CDR3: CASSNSNTEAFF. CDR3 bases: TGCGCCAGCAGCAATAGTAACACTGAAGCTTTCTTT.

This chain joins TRBV7-9 and TRBJ2-5; possibly TRBD2 for D (5 bases). The germline gives CDR1 SEHNR, CDR2 FQNEAQ (reference sequence). This CDR3 region has 12 residues. V lost 2 bases, J lost 5 bases, and 6 bases lay in between. In nucleotides, the CDR3 is TGTGCCAGCAGCTTAAGGAGGGAGACCCAGTACTTC. The encoded protein is CASSLRRETQYF.

V is TRBV28 and J is TRBJ2-7; TRBD1 agrees at 8 bases. Trimming cost V 2 bases and J 0 bases; bases outside gene matches: 15. There are 19 residues in the CDR3. The germline CDR1 and CDR2 sequences are MDHEN and SYDVKM. CDR3 protein: CASSLGLLRDRFSSYEQYF. The CDR3 DNA sequence: TGTGCCAGCAGTTTAGGGTTACTCCGGGACAGGTTCAGCTCCTACGAGCAGTACTTC.

The rearrangement joins TRBV2 to TRBJ1-1, with D perhaps TRBD1 (6 bases). With 4 bases removed from V and 11 bases from J, the gap between germline ends came to 14 bases. The CDR3 consists of 12 residues. Germline-derived CDR1 and CDR2 are SNHLY and FYNNEI. CDR3 nucleotides: TGTGCCAGCAGTGGTCCAGGGGCCGGGGCTTTCTTT. Protein product: CASSGPGAGAFF.

The chain carries TRBV30 and TRBJ1-2; D is perhaps TRBD1 (6 bases). The CDR3 sequence is 13 residues long. Germline V lookup: CDR1 GTSNPN, CDR2 SVGIG (reference sequence). Between the trimmed V and J ends, which lost 7 bases and 4 bases, there was a span of 16 bases. The CDR3 DNA reads TGTGCCTACCACAGGGATGGGAGCTATGGCTACACCTTC. Translating it yields CAYHRDGSYGYTF.

The chain is built from TRBV2 and TRBJ1-2; D is undetermined. This CDR3 region has 12 residues. V lost 3 bases to trimming and J lost 2 bases, with 4 bases between them. Germline CDR1 SNHLY, CDR2 FYNNEI. This chain's CDR3 is CASSDRNYGYTF. For the CDR3, the DNA is TGTGCCAGCAGTGACAGGAACTATGGCTACACCTTC.

DNA for the CDR3: TGTGCCAGCGGTACAGGGTTAGACTCTGGGGCCAACGTCCTGACTTTC. It yields the protein CASGTGLDSGANVLTF. The chain joins TRBV9 to TRBJ2-6; perhaps TRBD1 as D (6 bases). Per the germline V gene, CDR1 is SGDLS and CDR2 is YYNGEE. Trimming cost V 7 bases and J 0 bases, with 14 bases left between them. The CDR3 sequence is 16 residues long.

The rearrangement links TRBV10-3 to TRBJ2-7; TRBD1 aligns across 7 bases. The ends lost 7 bases at V and 1 base at J; junction bases unmatched: 4. This CDR3 region has 13 residues. Germline lookup yields CDR1 ENHRY and CDR2 SYGVKD. The CDR3 DNA reads as TGTGCCATCAAAGGGGGCAGTTCCTACGAGCAGTACTTC. It is translated as CAIKGGSSYEQYF.

This chain joins TRBV6-1 and TRBJ1-6; the D is unclear. The V gene lost 2 bases and the J gene lost 6 bases, with 11 bases spanning the gap. CDR1 is MNHNS and CDR2 is SASEGT in the germline V gene. The CDR3 has 15 residues. As DNA, the CDR3 is TGTGCCAGCAGTGAATGGGCCCTGGGTAATTCACCCCTCCACTTT. It encodes CASSEWALGNSPLHF.

The sample holds a few counts of this clone. V usage is TRBV10-3 and J usage is TRBJ2-7, with a possible D match to TRBD2 (5 bases). Trimming cost V 3 bases and J 4 bases, with 7 bases left between them. Germline V CDR1 and CDR2: ENHRY, SYGVKD. The CDR3 has 12 amino acids. CDR3 in DNA: TGTGCCATCAGTGAACGGAGGTACGAGCAGTACTTC. This translates into CAISERRYEQYF.

This chain uses TRBV6-5 with TRBJ1-2, with D maybe TRBD1 (5 bases). Between the trimmed V and J ends, which lost 6 bases and 2 bases, there was a span of 13 bases. This CDR3 has 14 amino acids. The germline gives CDR1 MNHEY, CDR2 SVGAGI. The CDR3 is CASRWGNLNYGYTF. The CDR3 region has the DNA TGTGCCAGCAGATGGGGCAACCTGAACTATGGCTACACCTTC.

The chain combines TRBV27 with TRBJ1-5; D remains unclear. The CDR3 covers 12 residues. V lost 3 bases, J lost 3 bases, and 3 bases lay in between. Germline lookup yields CDR1 MNHEY and CDR2 SMNVEV (reference sequence). The CDR3 region is CASSFLNQPQHF. CDR3 sequence (DNA): TGTGCCAGCAGTTTCCTCAATCAGCCCCAGCATTTT.

The rearrangement joins TRBV6-1 to TRBJ1-1; 9 bases are a match to TRBD1. Germline assignment: CDR1 MNHNS and CDR2 SASEGT. V lost 9 bases to trimming and J lost 6 bases; unmatched junction nucleotides: 14. CDR3 length: 15 amino acids. The CDR3 protein is CASPGRTGDGAEAFF. Written as DNA, the CDR3 is TGTGCCAGTCCAGGTCGGACAGGGGACGGGGCTGAAGCTTTCTTT.

This chain links TRBV9 with TRBJ2-7; tentative D call: TRBD1 (6 bases). The CDR3 runs 16 residues. The germline V gene has CDR1 SGDLS and CDR2 YYNGEE. Trimming removed 4 bases from V and 2 bases from J, with 19 bases in between. Here the CDR3 reads CASSQQTGYPPYEQYF. The CDR3 bases are TGTGCCAGCAGCCAACAAACAGGGTATCCGCCCTACGAGCAGTACTTC.

V usage is TRBV28 and J usage is TRBJ1-1, with TRBD1 identical over 8 bases. CDR3 length: 15 amino acids. V was pared by 4 bases and J by 6 bases, with 10 bases of the junction left unmatched. Germline values: CDR1 MDHEN, CDR2 SYDVKM. The CDR3 DNA reads as TGTGCCAGCAGTTCCCGCCGCAGGGGGCCGGCTGAAGCTTTCTTT. It is translated as CASSSRRRGPAEAFF.

J is TRBJ2-6 and V is TRBV6-4; D unresolved. CDR3 length: 14 amino acids. CDR1 is MRHNA and CDR2 is SNTAGT in the germline V gene. V lost 5 bases to trimming and J lost 2 bases, with 7 bases between them. The CDR3 here is CASSRSTGANVLTF. The CDR3 DNA follows: TGTGCCAGCAGTAGGAGCACTGGGGCCAACGTCCTGACTTTC.

The rearrangement uses TRBV18 and TRBJ2-7; D possibly corresponds to TRBD1 (6 bases). Trimming removed 2 bases from V and 1 base from J, with 12 bases in between. The CDR3 extends over 15 amino acids. The germline V gene encodes CDR1 KGHSH and CDR2 LQKENI. The CDR3 DNA sequence: TGTGCCAGCTCACCAATAGGGGGATTTTCCTACGAGCAGTACTTC. The encoded protein is CASSPIGGFSYEQYF.

In this sample, this clone turned up once. The rearrangement uses TRBV19 and TRBJ2-7, with TRBD2 matching over 7 bases. This CDR3 spans 18 amino acids. Trimming cost V 0 bases and J 4 bases; bases outside gene matches: 15. The germline CDR1 and CDR2 sequences are LNHDA and SQIVND (reference sequence). The CDR3 loop is CASSIDMRAGLYRYEQYF. The CDR3 DNA reads TGTGCCAGTAGTATAGATATGCGAGCGGGATTGTATCGTTACGAGCAGTACTTC.

The rearrangement uses TRBV19 and TRBJ1-2, with 8 nucleotides matching TRBD1. Germline values: CDR1 LNHDA, CDR2 SQIVND (reference sequence). The length of the CDR3 is 15 residues. V lost 5 bases and J lost 0; bases outside the gene matches: 5. This CDR3 reads CASSVQGEANYGYTF. CDR3 in DNA: TGTGCCAGTAGTGTACAGGGGGAGGCTAACTATGGCTACACCTTC.

This chain links TRBV6-5 with TRBJ2-7, with 11 bases matching TRBD2. The CDR3 length is 15 residues. V shed 3 bases and J 4 bases; nucleotides not matched to a gene: 5. Germline loops: CDR1 MNHEY, CDR2 SVGAGI. The CDR3 nucleotides are TGTGCCAGCAGTTATGGGGGGACTAGCGGATACGAGCAGTACTTC. Translation gives CASSYGGTSGYEQYF.

This clone showed up just a few times. The rearrangement joins TRBV6-1 to TRBJ1-1; D remains unclear. Per the germline V gene, CDR1 is MNHNS and CDR2 is SASEGT. Trimming left V 5 bases short and J 7 bases short, with 8 bases between. The CDR3 consists of 11 residues. In nucleotides, the CDR3 is TGTGCCAGCAGTTTGACTTATGAAGCTTTCTTT. Translated: CASSLTYEAFF.

The chain couples TRBV4-3 to TRBJ2-1; 12 bases are a match to TRBD2. The ends lost 4 bases at V and 3 bases at J; junction bases unmatched: 1. Germline CDR1 is LGHNA and CDR2 is YSLEER. This CDR3 has 15 residues. The CDR3 sequence is CASSRLAGDYNEQFF. CDR3 bases: TGCGCCAGCAGCCGACTAGCGGGAGACTACAATGAGCAGTTCTTC.

The chain has TRBV5-1 and TRBJ1-5; possibly TRBD1 for D (6 bases). CDR3 size: 16 residues. Germline loops: CDR1 SGHRS, CDR2 YFSETQ. Trimming removed 0 bases at V and 2 bases at J, with 12 bases between. CDR3 region: CASSLEGGAGNQPQHF. CDR3 DNA sequence: TGCGCCAGCAGCTTGGAGGGGGGGGCGGGCAATCAGCCCCAGCATTTT. Together with reference TRBV5-1 and TRBJ1-5, the CDR3 gives the full variable domain: KAGVTQTPRYLIKTRGQQVTLSCSPISGHRSVSWYQQTPGQGLQFLFEYFSETQRNKGNFPGRFSGRQFSNSRSEMNVSTLELGDSALYLCASSLEGGAGNQPQHFGDGTRLSIL.

V usage is TRBV5-8 and J usage is TRBJ2-7; 13 bases map to TRBD2. The CDR3 loop spans 15 amino acids. CDR1 SGHTS and CDR2 YDEGEE come from the germline V gene. Unmatched junction bases numbered 3, after V lost 3 bases and J lost 3 bases. The CDR3 region is CASSWRTSGGYEQYF. The CDR3 DNA reads TGTGCCAGCAGCTGGAGGACTAGCGGGGGCTACGAGCAGTACTTC.

This clone showed up just a few times. The chain has TRBV5-1 and TRBJ2-5, with 7 positions matching TRBD1. The junction had 6 bases not matched to a gene; V was cut back by 0 bases and J by 1 base. The CDR3 consists of 16 residues. Germline assignment: CDR1 SGHRS and CDR2 YFSETQ. The CDR3: CASSLAGRGSQETQYF. DNA for the CDR3: TGCGCCAGCAGCTTGGCCGGCAGGGGGAGCCAAGAGACCCAGTACTTC.

The chain combines TRBV6-4 with TRBJ2-7, with 11 nucleotides matching TRBD1. CDR3 length: 17 residues. The germline V gene has CDR1 MRHNA and CDR2 SNTAGT. The J segment lost 5 bases and the V segment lost 6 bases, leaving 15 bases of the junction unmatched. The CDR3 DNA follows: TGTGCCAGCAGGGGGGGCGGTTATCGGGACAGGGGGAACGAGCAGTACTTC. Translating gives CASRGGGYRDRGNEQYF.

The CDR3 loop reads CASSIGTGLNEKLFF. The CDR3 DNA reads TGTGCCAGCTCAATTGGGACAGGGCTTAATGAAAAACTGTTTTTT. The chain links TRBV18 to TRBJ1-4; 9 positions match TRBD1. V gave up 5 bases and J gave up 4 bases; unmatched junction bases: 5. Germline V gene sequence: CDR1 KGHSH, CDR2 LQKENI. The CDR3 runs to 15 residues.